The text below deals with one TCR beta chain. Libraries were prepared by immunoSEQ multiplex PCR; TCRdb keeps only in-frame clonotypes and omits some of them. The sample comprises under 120,000 clones, 80% to 90% of which are singletons, and roughly 30% rests with the top ten. The sample is drawn from a study of blood T cell repertoires in COVID-19. The V gene lost 6 bases and the J gene lost 1 base, with 7 bases spanning the gap. The length of the CDR3 is 12 residues. The receptor comes from a woman of 80 years or more with acute or convalescent COVID-19. The genes are TRBV6-7 and TRBJ2-7; D is perhaps TRBD1 (5 bases). TRBV6-7 is placed among ORFs of uncertain function. The sequenced sample was peripheral blood. CDR3 nucleotide sequence: TGTGCCAGCAGAGGGGCGTCCTACGAGCAGTACTTC. Translating gives CASRGASYEQYF.